The TCR beta chain under discussion was sequenced for a study of T-cell reconstitution after alpha-beta-depleted transplantation in children. Construction of the TCRbeta library involved unique molecular identifiers. TCRdb reprocessed the PCR reads via MiXCR and lists one record per CDR3 protein. The sample lists some 500,000 distinct CDR3 sequences; about 16% were seen once. Trimming removed 6 bases from V and 0 bases from J, with 12 bases in between. There are 15 residues in the CDR3. The receptor's source is a human donor who donated a stem cell graft to a child with acute lymphoblastic leukemia. Sequences were derived from PBMCs from the stem cell graft donor, sampled from the stem cell graft. The chain joins TRBV12-3 or TRBV12-4 to TRBJ2-1, with D possibly called TRBD1 or TRBD2 (5 bases each). The DNA of the CDR3 is TGTGCCAGCAGGGGGGATGGGCTCTCCTACAATGAGCAGTTCTTC. Translated, it gives CASRGDGLSYNEQFF.